The 21 T cell receptor beta chains below come from one sample, sequenced in a study of graft-versus-host responses after intestinal transplantation. Produced via immunoSEQ multiplex PCR; TCRdb's table is partial and in-frame only. The data hold 80,000 or so clones, with about nine tenths observed a single time. Sequences were derived from PBMCs, sampled 98 days after intestinal transplantation. These receptors all stem from a human patient who received an intestinal transplant, so some T cells may come from the graft donor.

V and J are TRBV10-1 and TRBJ1-1, with D uncertain. This CDR3 region has 14 residues. The V and J ends lost 1 base and 1 base respectively, with 7 bases between them. Germline V gene data show CDR1 as WNHNN and CDR2 as SYGVQD (reference sequence). The CDR3 DNA reads TGCGCCAGCAGTGAGTGGCCGGGGAACACTGAAGCTTTCTTT. The encoded protein is CASSEWPGNTEAFF.

The rearrangement joins TRBV4-1 to TRBJ2-1; D possibly corresponds to TRBD2 (6 bases). CDR3 size: 12 residues. Germline assignment: CDR1 MGHRA and CDR2 YSYEKL. V dropped 0 bases and J dropped 16 bases, with 13 bases sitting between them. CDR3 coding DNA: TGCGCCAGCAGCCAAGATATGGAGGGATCCTTCTTC. It encodes CASSQDMEGSFF.

The chain carries TRBV5-1 and TRBJ2-7, with 12 bases that match TRBD1. Germline trimming cut 4 bases from V and 5 bases from J; bases unmatched to any gene: 4. This CDR3 spans 14 amino acids. CDR1 SGHRS and CDR2 YFSETQ come from the germline V gene. The CDR3 coding sequence is TGCGCCAGCAGCCCGGGACAGGGGGCTGACGAGCAGTACTTC. Its translation: CASSPGQGADEQYF.

The chain couples TRBV10-3 to TRBJ1-4; no firm D call. The CDR3 length is 13 residues. Germline CDR1 and CDR2: ENHRY and SYGVKD. The V and J ends lost 6 bases and 6 bases respectively, with 11 bases between them. DNA for the CDR3: TGTGCCATCAGACCACAAGTTGATGAAAAACTGTTTTTT. The encoded protein is CAIRPQVDEKLFF.

The V call is TRBV4-1, the J call TRBJ2-7, with D uncertain. CDR3 size: 14 residues. Trimming shortened V by 0 bases and J by 4 bases, and 10 bases separated the two germline ends. CDR1 is MGHRA and CDR2 is YSYEKL in the germline V gene. Here the CDR3 DNA reads TGCGCCAGCAGCCAAGATCTTAGGGTTTACGAGCAGTACTTC. Residues: CASSQDLRVYEQYF.

This clone was detected once. The gene calls are TRBV6-6 and TRBJ2-5, with 8 bases aligning to TRBD1. Unmatched junction bases numbered 10, after V lost 10 bases and J lost 3 bases. This CDR3 spans 14 amino acids. Looked up from germline, CDR1 is MNHNY and CDR2 is SVGAGI (reference sequence). CDR3 residues: CATQGASLEETQYF. The CDR3 bases are TGTGCCACTCAGGGGGCTAGTTTGGAAGAGACCCAGTACTTC.

The chain has TRBV5-1 and TRBJ2-5; TRBD2 matches at 10 bases. V lost 4 bases and J lost 5; bases outside the gene matches: 17. This CDR3 has 18 residues. The germline CDR1 and CDR2 sequences are SGHRS and YFSETQ. The CDR3 DNA reads as TGCGCCAGCAGCCCCCTTAATTTAGCGGGGGGCCAGAGGGAGACCCAGTACTTC. Protein sequence: CASSPLNLAGGQRETQYF. Using reference TRBV5-1 and TRBJ2-5 for the parts outside the CDR3, the full variable domain is KAGVTQTPRYLIKTRGQQVTLSCSPISGHRSVSWYQQTPGQGLQFLFEYFSETQRNKGNFPGRFSGRQFSNSRSEMNVSTLELGDSALYLCASSPLNLAGGQRETQYFGPGTRLLVL.

The chain links TRBV5-1 to TRBJ2-7; D is perhaps TRBD2 (6 bases). V shed 3 bases and J shed 4 bases, with 11 bases lying between them. The CDR3 consists of 13 residues. Germline V gives CDR1 SGHRS, CDR2 YFSETQ. CDR3 in amino acids: CASSWTGDYEQYF. For the CDR3, the DNA is TGCGCCAGCAGCTGGACGGGGGATTACGAGCAGTACTTC.

This chain connects TRBV23-1 to TRBJ2-5, with TRBD1 identical over 8 bases. Being an ORF, TRBV23-1 has a function that is uncertain. This CDR3 comprises 16 residues. The V gene end was trimmed by 0 bases and the J gene end by 3 bases; junction bases not matched to a gene: 6. CDR3 sequence: CASSQSSRGQKETQYF. The CDR3 DNA sequence: TGCGCCAGCAGTCAATCATCCAGGGGGCAAAAAGAGACCCAGTACTTC.

The rearrangement links TRBV6-6 to TRBJ2-1; no firm D call. Germline assignment: CDR1 MNHNY and CDR2 SVGAGI (reference sequence). Trimming stripped 5 bases from V and 7 bases from J, with 12 bases between. There are 13 residues in the CDR3. CDR3 DNA sequence: TGTGCCAGCAGTCCCCTAGGTAGGAATGAGCAGTTCTTC. Protein sequence: CASSPLGRNEQFF.

The chain carries TRBV7-9 and TRBJ2-1, with 7 bases matching TRBD2. V shed 5 bases and J 16 bases; nucleotides not matched to a gene: 20. This CDR3 region has 15 residues. Per germline, CDR1 SEHNR and CDR2 FQNEAQ (reference sequence). This CDR3 is CASSPQGIGGTGEFF. CDR3 in DNA: TGTGCCAGCAGCCCTCAAGGTATCGGGGGGACCGGGGAATTCTTC.

This chain connects TRBV6-5 to TRBJ1-4; D is unclear. The germline V and J ends were trimmed by 0 bases and 7 bases, with 9 bases remaining between them. The germline V gene has CDR1 MNHEY and CDR2 SVGAGI. CDR3 length: 14 residues. CDR3 residues: CASSYSNRGEKLFF. The CDR3 bases are TGTGCCAGCAGTTACTCGAATCGGGGTGAAAAACTGTTTTTT.

This chain connects TRBV21-1 to TRBJ2-3. TRBV21-1 corresponds to a pseudogene. CDR3 length: 14 residues. For the CDR3, the DNA is TGTGCCAGCAGCAATAGTGGGGGCACAGATACGCAGTATTTT. It encodes CASSNSGGTDTQYF.

This chain connects TRBV20-1 to TRBJ2-3; no clear D gene. This CDR3 has 10 residues. Germline values: CDR1 DFQATT, CDR2 SNEGSKA (reference sequence). The V end lost 7 bases, the J end lost 3 bases, and 5 bases lay between the germline ends. The CDR3 sequence is CSVRTDTQYF. The DNA for the CDR3 is TGCAGTGTGAGGACAGATACGCAGTATTTT.

The V call is TRBV5-4, the J call TRBJ2-2; D tentatively reads TRBD1 or TRBD2 (6 bases each). Trimming took off 2 bases at V and 2 bases at J, with 13 bases between the two ends. The CDR3 has 16 residues. The V gene's germline CDR1 is SGHNT and CDR2 YYREEE (reference sequence). The CDR3 nucleotides are TGTGCCAGCAGCTTAGGCTCGGGGGCCAACACCGGGGAGCTGTTTTTT. Protein product: CASSLGSGANTGELFF.

This clone was detected once. CDR3 sequence reads: CASSPRSSEQYF. DNA of the CDR3: TGTGCCAGCAGCCCCAGGAGTTCCGAGCAGTACTTC. The gene calls are TRBV7-6 and TRBJ2-7; D not certain. CDR1 and CDR2 from the germline V gene are SGHVS and FNYEAQ. V was trimmed by 5 bases and J by 6 bases, leaving 11 bases between them. This CDR3 has 12 amino acids.

The chain combines TRBV12-5 with TRBJ1-2; tentative D call: TRBD1 (5 bases). Trimming shortened V by 1 base and J by 4 bases, and 7 bases separated the two germline ends. In germline, CDR1 is LGHNT, CDR2 FRNRAP. This CDR3 is 13 amino acids long. The CDR3 region has the DNA TGTGCTAGTGGTTTGGGGGACGGCTATGGCTACACCTTC. Translated, it gives CASGLGDGYGYTF.

In its sample, this clone was seen a few times. V and J are TRBV13 and TRBJ1-6, with 8 positions matching TRBD1. V trimming: 5 bases; J trimming: 10 bases; junction bases outside the gene matches: 7. Germline V CDR1 and CDR2: PRHDT, FYEKMQ (reference sequence). The CDR3 is 14 amino acids. The CDR3: CASSLGQGRSPLHF. The CDR3 coding sequence is TGTGCCAGCAGCCTCGGACAGGGTAGATCACCCCTCCACTTT.

The chain carries TRBV29-1 and TRBJ1-1; TRBD1 agrees at 10 bases. V trimming: 5 bases; J trimming: 4 bases; junction bases outside the gene matches: 7. CDR3 length: 14 amino acids. Per germline, CDR1 SQVTM and CDR2 ANQGSEA. DNA of the CDR3: TGCAGCGTTCAAGGACAGGGGGTTGTCACTGAAGCTTTCTTT. The encoded protein is CSVQGQGVVTEAFF.

This clone turned up a few times. Here the CDR3 reads CASSREVVKLFF. The CDR3 DNA reads TGTGCCAGCAGCCGCGAAGTAGTAAAACTGTTTTTT. The chain couples TRBV6-6 to TRBJ1-4; D unresolved. This CDR3 region has 12 residues. CDR1 is MNHNY, CDR2 SVGAGI, per germline (reference sequence). The V end was cut by 6 bases, the J end by 10 bases, with 12 bases between.

The chain couples TRBV12-5 to TRBJ2-7; maybe TRBD2 (6 bases). V was pared by 2 bases and J by 1 base, with 9 bases between. Germline V gene data show CDR1 as LGHNT and CDR2 as FRNRAP. The CDR3 is 14 residues long. The CDR3 protein is CASGLRRESYEQYF. CDR3 nucleotide sequence: TGTGCTAGTGGTTTGCGGCGGGAATCCTACGAGCAGTACTTC. Complete variable domain (other parts from reference TRBV12-5 and TRBJ2-7): DARVTQTPRHKVTEMGQEVTMRCQPILGHNTVFWYRQTMMQGLELLAYFRNRAPLDDSGMPKDRFSAEMPDATLATLKIQPSEPRDSAVYFCASGLRRESYEQYFGPGTRLTVT.